The 24 T cell receptor beta chains below were found in one sample sequenced in a study of Ad26.COV2.S vaccination and SARS-CoV-2 variants. The table came from immunoSEQ multiplex PCR; TCRdb's copy has only in-frame clones and leaves some out. The repertoire holds roughly 450,000 clones, with around 90% as singletons. Treatment indicated: about 20 received Ad26.COV2.S at low or high dose, single or two shots; about 5 received placebo; per-sample allocation not given. Specimen acquisition occurred on day 63 following the initial vaccine or placebo injection. The sample was peripheral blood, taken in a trial of Ad26.COV2.S vaccine versus placebo. These TCRs come from a person aged 18-65 years who received the Ad26.COV2.S COVID-19 vaccine or a placebo.

The V gene is TRBV5-1, the J gene TRBJ2-2; D not certain. The CDR3 has 18 residues. Germline CDR1 is SGHRS and CDR2 is YFSETQ. Trimming removed 4 bases at V and 6 bases at J, with 25 bases between. The CDR3 spells CASSVSLTQPQRSGELFF. The CDR3 coding sequence is TGCGCCAGCAGCGTGTCCTTAACTCAACCCCAGAGGTCCGGGGAGCTGTTTTTT.

Here the CDR3 DNA reads TGTGCCAGCAGCTTAGATACTAGCGGTCCCGACGAGCAGTACTTC. Translated: CASSLDTSGPDEQYF. V gene TRBV7-9 combines with J gene TRBJ2-7, with TRBD2 matching over 8 bases. Germline V gene lookup returns CDR1 SEHNR and CDR2 FQNEAQ (reference sequence). The CDR3 sequence is 15 residues long. Losses at the gene ends were 1 base for V and 5 bases for J; bases not matched to a gene: 7.

V and J are TRBV3-1 (or the pseudogene TRBV3-2) and TRBJ2-2, with D unclear. V lost 3 bases to trimming and J lost 0 bases, with 5 bases between them. CDR1 is LGHDT, CDR2 YNNKEL, per germline (reference sequence). This CDR3 spans 14 amino acids. This CDR3 reads CASSHGPNTGELFF. CDR3 bases: TGTGCCAGCAGCCACGGACCGAACACCGGGGAGCTGTTTTTT.

V usage is TRBV5-1 and J usage is TRBJ1-3; TRBD1 might be the D (5 bases). The CDR3 loop spans 16 amino acids. In germline, CDR1 is SGHRS, CDR2 YFSETQ. Trimming left V 4 bases short and J 1 base short, with 15 bases between. In DNA, the CDR3 is TGCGCCAGCAGCCCTGAAACGGGGGGTTCTGGAAACACCATATATTTT. It specifies CASSPETGGSGNTIYF. Looking up the rest from reference TRBV5-1 and TRBJ1-3 gives the full variable domain: KAGVTQTPRYLIKTRGQQVTLSCSPISGHRSVSWYQQTPGQGLQFLFEYFSETQRNKGNFPGRFSGRQFSNSRSEMNVSTLELGDSALYLCASSPETGGSGNTIYFGEGSWLTVV.

This chain uses TRBV14 with TRBJ1-4, with a weak D call TRBD1 (6 bases). This CDR3 has 15 amino acids. Trimming shortened V by 3 bases and J by 6 bases, and 14 bases separated the two germline ends. Germline CDR1 reads SGHDN; CDR2 reads FVKESK. In DNA form, the CDR3 reads TGTGCCAGCAGCCAGGACAGCGCCCTCGATGAAAAACTGTTTTTT. It translates to CASSQDSALDEKLFF.

This clone was observed once. The rearrangement links TRBV5-1 to TRBJ2-2; 7 bases agree with TRBD1. The CDR3 totals 15 residues. Trimming cost V 4 bases and J 0 bases; bases outside gene matches: 3. From germline, CDR1 is SGHRS and CDR2 YFSETQ. CDR3 in amino acids: CASSPGTANTGELFF. The CDR3 DNA follows: TGCGCCAGCAGCCCCGGGACAGCGAACACCGGGGAGCTGTTTTTT. The full variable domain, with the rest looked up from reference TRBV5-1 and TRBJ2-2, is KAGVTQTPRYLIKTRGQQVTLSCSPISGHRSVSWYQQTPGQGLQFLFEYFSETQRNKGNFPGRFSGRQFSNSRSEMNVSTLELGDSALYLCASSPGTANTGELFFGEGSRLTVL.

This chain connects TRBV9 to TRBJ2-2; the match to TRBD2 covers 10 bases. This CDR3 region has 18 residues. V trimming: 0 bases; J trimming: 1 base; junction bases outside the gene matches: 6. Germline CDR1 and CDR2: SGDLS and YYNGEE. Here the CDR3 reads CASSVEDGLAENTGELFF. The CDR3 DNA is TGTGCCAGCAGCGTAGAAGATGGACTAGCGGAGAACACCGGGGAGCTGTTTTTT. The variable domain in full, with the rest retrieved from reference TRBV9 and TRBJ2-2, is DSGVTQTPKHLITATGQRVTLRCSPRSGDLSVYWYQQSLDQGLQFLIQYYNGEERAKGNILERFSAQQFPDLHSELNLSSLELGDSALYFCASSVEDGLAENTGELFFGEGSRLTVL.

The chain is built from TRBV19 and TRBJ2-3; unclear D gene. This CDR3 region has 14 residues. From germline, CDR1 is LNHDA and CDR2 SQIVND (reference sequence). V was clipped by 4 bases and J by 0 bases, with 8 bases between them. As DNA, the CDR3 is TGTGCCAGTAGTACCCCAATAAGCACAGATACGCAGTATTTT. It encodes CASSTPISTDTQYF. Full variable domain (outside the CDR3, taken from reference TRBV19 and TRBJ2-3): DGGITQSPKYLFRKEGQNVTLSCEQNLNHDAMYWYRQDPGQGLRLIYYSQIVNDFQKGDIAEGYSVSREKKESFPLTVTSAQKNPTAFYLCASSTPISTDTQYFGPGTRLTVL.

J is TRBJ1-1 and V is TRBV12-3 or TRBV12-4; D remains ambiguous. The CDR3 length is 11 residues. Trimming shortened V by 4 bases and J by 4 bases, and 4 bases separated the two germline ends. The CDR3 reads CASSWGTEAFF. The CDR3, as DNA: TGTGCCAGCAGTTGGGGCACTGAAGCTTTCTTT.

The chain combines TRBV5-4 with TRBJ1-2; TRBD1 is a possible D gene (6 bases). Looked up from germline, CDR1 is SGHNT and CDR2 is YYREEE (reference sequence). The CDR3 loop spans 13 amino acids. Trimming removed 5 bases from V and 4 bases from J, with 12 bases in between. CDR3 sequence (DNA): TGTGCCAGCAGTCAAAGGACAGTCTATGGCTACACCTTC. It encodes CASSQRTVYGYTF.

The chain joins TRBV20-1 to TRBJ2-1; 11 bases are shared with TRBD2. The CDR3 length is 15 residues. Germline-derived CDR1 and CDR2 are DFQATT and SNEGSKA (reference sequence). The ends lost 3 bases at V and 12 bases at J; junction bases unmatched: 13. The CDR3 region is CSASRETSGTTRQFF. The CDR3 DNA follows: TGCAGTGCTAGTCGGGAGACTAGCGGGACAACTCGGCAGTTCTTC.

CDR3 nucleotide sequence: TGTGCCAGCAGCGTAGTAGGCCAGGCAAGCAATCAGCCCCAGCATTTT. The encoded protein is CASSVVGQASNQPQHF. The rearrangement uses TRBV9 and TRBJ1-5; no firm D call. The CDR3 spans 16 residues. Germline CDR1 reads SGDLS; CDR2 reads YYNGEE. Trimming removed 0 bases from V and 1 base from J, with 11 bases in between.

This chain uses TRBV5-4 with TRBJ2-2; D call uncertain. This CDR3 has 15 residues. V lost 0 bases and J 4 bases, leaving 10 bases between the germline ends. Germline assignment: CDR1 SGHNT and CDR2 YYREEE (reference sequence). The CDR3 nucleotides read TGTGCCAGCAGCTTGGATCTCACGGGCACCGGGGAGCTGTTTTTT. It encodes CASSLDLTGTGELFF.

The CDR3: CASSIGPAGTGELFF. In nucleotides, the CDR3 is TGTGCCAGTAGTATAGGGCCCGCCGGCACCGGGGAGCTGTTTTTT. This sequence joins TRBV19 and TRBJ2-2; D remains ambiguous. Germline CDR1 and CDR2: LNHDA and SQIVND (reference sequence). The V and J ends lost 1 base and 4 bases respectively, with 10 bases between them. This CDR3 has 15 amino acids.

Points on this clone: Distinct nucleotide sequences in the sample also encode this CDR3. This chain connects TRBV3-1 (or the pseudogene TRBV3-2) to TRBJ2-6; no definite D call. This CDR3 has 13 amino acids. CDR1 and CDR2 from the germline V gene are LGHDT and YNNKEL (reference sequence). Trimming removed 3 bases at V and 3 bases at J, with 3 bases between. The CDR3 sequence is CASSQGGANVLTF. CDR3 DNA sequence: TGTGCCAGCAGCCAGGGTGGGGCCAACGTCCTGACTTTC.

The table lists this clone with a count of one. J is TRBJ1-5 and V is TRBV6-2 or TRBV6-3, with TRBD1 as a possible D gene (6 bases). Trimming left V 6 bases short and J 5 bases short, with 14 bases between. CDR3 length: 14 amino acids. Germline loops: CDR1 MNHEY, CDR2 SVGEGT. The CDR3, as DNA: TGTGCCAGCAGCACAGGGTTCGGCGATCAGCCCCAGCATTTT. Encoded protein: CASSTGFGDQPQHF.

The chain carries TRBV11-1 and TRBJ2-1; 10 bases fit TRBD2. The CDR3 length is 16 residues. Looked up from germline, CDR1 is SGHAT and CDR2 is FQDESV (reference sequence). V lost 5 bases and J lost 4; bases outside the gene matches: 8. The chain's CDR3 is CASSAVETSGYNEQFF. The CDR3 DNA follows: TGTGCCAGCAGCGCGGTCGAGACTAGCGGGTACAATGAGCAGTTCTTC. Combining the CDR3 with reference TRBV11-1 and TRBJ2-1 gives the whole variable domain EAEVAQSPRYKITEKSQAVAFWCDPISGHATLYWYRQILGQGPELLVQFQDESVVDDSQLPKDRFSAERLKGVDSTLKIQPAELGDSAMYLCASSAVETSGYNEQFFGPGTRLTVL.

The V and J genes are TRBV9 and TRBJ2-1; possibly TRBD2 for D (5 bases). Germline loops: CDR1 SGDLS, CDR2 YYNGEE. Trimming pared 3 bases from V and 4 bases from J, leaving 11 bases between. This CDR3 region has 14 residues. The CDR3 here is CASSGGQTYNEQFF. CDR3 nucleotides: TGTGCCAGCAGCGGAGGGCAGACATACAATGAGCAGTTCTTC. Based on the CDR3 plus reference TRBV9 and TRBJ2-1, the full variable domain is DSGVTQTPKHLITATGQRVTLRCSPRSGDLSVYWYQQSLDQGLQFLIQYYNGEERAKGNILERFSAQQFPDLHSELNLSSLELGDSALYFCASSGGQTYNEQFFGPGTRLTVL.

This chain's CDR3 is CASSPRLSSYNEQFF. In DNA form, the CDR3 reads TGTGCCAGCAGCCCAAGACTCAGCTCCTACAATGAGCAGTTCTTC. This chain uses TRBV11-3 with TRBJ2-1, with D hard to call. With 5 bases removed from V and 0 bases from J, the gap between germline ends came to 11 bases. Germline V gene sequence: CDR1 SGHNT, CDR2 YENEEA. This CDR3 spans 15 amino acids.

This chain connects TRBV28 to TRBJ1-1; weak D call: TRBD1 (6 bases). This CDR3 is 15 amino acids long. Germline V gives CDR1 MDHEN, CDR2 SYDVKM. Trimming took 6 bases from V and 1 from J, leaving 15 bases between them. CDR3 DNA: TGTGCCAGCAGAGAGGCGCAGGGGAGGAACACTGAAGCTTTCTTT. As protein: CASREAQGRNTEAFF.

For the CDR3, the DNA is TGCGCCAGCAGCTTGGGGGACGCGAACACTGAAGCTTTCTTT. The encoded protein is CASSLGDANTEAFF. V is TRBV5-1 and J is TRBJ1-1, with D possibly TRBD1 on 5 matching bases. The CDR3 totals 14 residues. The V gene lost 0 bases and the J gene lost 1 base, with 7 bases spanning the gap. Germline V gene lookup returns CDR1 SGHRS and CDR2 YFSETQ.

The J gene is TRBJ2-5, the V gene TRBV10-3, with D perhaps matching TRBD1 or TRBD2 (7 bases each). Trimming took off 10 bases at V and 1 base at J, with 19 bases between the two ends. Germline assignment: CDR1 ENHRY and CDR2 SYGVKD. The CDR3 totals 15 residues. The CDR3 sequence: CATGGGSGLQETQYF. The CDR3 region has the DNA TGTGCCACAGGGGGGGGGAGCGGCCTCCAAGAGACCCAGTACTTC.

The chain recombines TRBV7-9 with TRBJ1-5; 9 nucleotides match TRBD1. Trimming cost V 5 bases and J 3 bases; bases outside gene matches: 8. Looked up from germline, CDR1 is SEHNR and CDR2 is FQNEAQ (reference sequence). The length of the CDR3 is 16 residues. CDR3: CASSPPGTGNNQPQHF. Written as DNA, the CDR3 is TGTGCCAGCAGCCCACCCGGGACAGGGAACAATCAGCCCCAGCATTTT.

The V and J genes are TRBV21-1 and TRBJ2-2. TRBV21-1 is a pseudogene. The CDR3 is made up of 14 amino acids. In DNA, the CDR3 is TGTGCCAGCAGCAAACCCTTGGACACCGGGGAGCTGTTTTTT. It encodes CASSKPLDTGELFF.